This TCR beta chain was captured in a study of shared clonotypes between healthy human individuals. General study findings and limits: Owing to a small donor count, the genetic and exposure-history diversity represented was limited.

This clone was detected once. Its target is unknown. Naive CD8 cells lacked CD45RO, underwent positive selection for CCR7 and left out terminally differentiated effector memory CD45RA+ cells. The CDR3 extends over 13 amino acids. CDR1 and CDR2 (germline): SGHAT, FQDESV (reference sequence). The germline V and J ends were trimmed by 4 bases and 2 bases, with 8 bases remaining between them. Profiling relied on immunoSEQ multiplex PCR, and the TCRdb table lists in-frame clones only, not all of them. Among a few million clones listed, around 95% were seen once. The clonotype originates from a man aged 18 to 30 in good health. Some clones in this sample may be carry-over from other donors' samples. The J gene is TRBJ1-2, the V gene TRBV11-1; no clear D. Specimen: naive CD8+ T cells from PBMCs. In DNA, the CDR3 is TGTGCCAGCAGCTCCTGGCAGAACTATGGCTACACCTTC. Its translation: CASSSWQNYGYTF.